Reported below is one TCR beta chain. The target antigen is unknown. These data originate in a study of T cell responses to AZD1222 COVID-19 vaccine. The germline V gene has CDR1 LNHDA and CDR2 SQIVND (reference sequence). The CDR3 has 12 amino acids. The V gene end was trimmed by 6 bases and the J gene end by 7 bases; junction bases not matched to a gene: 3. Findings and caveats of the study: Females made up more of the donors, who were largely white British, and clonal diversity may have come out too low. Vaccination with two AZD1222 doses was followed by a rise in Spike-specific TCR breadth and depth.

Using immunoSEQ multiplex PCR, the repertoire was profiled, and TCRdb retains in-frame clones only, with some absent. Of more than 140,000 clones detected, approximately 90% appear once; the ten largest clones hold about 3.3%. The chain recombines TRBV19 with TRBJ1-2; 9 bases map to TRBD1. The sequences come from peripheral blood, collected on day 0 of MenACWY control vaccination. The source of this sequence is an adult in good health. The CDR3 bases are TGTGCCAGTAGACAGGGGGCTTTTGGCTACACCTTC. It specifies CASRQGAFGYTF.